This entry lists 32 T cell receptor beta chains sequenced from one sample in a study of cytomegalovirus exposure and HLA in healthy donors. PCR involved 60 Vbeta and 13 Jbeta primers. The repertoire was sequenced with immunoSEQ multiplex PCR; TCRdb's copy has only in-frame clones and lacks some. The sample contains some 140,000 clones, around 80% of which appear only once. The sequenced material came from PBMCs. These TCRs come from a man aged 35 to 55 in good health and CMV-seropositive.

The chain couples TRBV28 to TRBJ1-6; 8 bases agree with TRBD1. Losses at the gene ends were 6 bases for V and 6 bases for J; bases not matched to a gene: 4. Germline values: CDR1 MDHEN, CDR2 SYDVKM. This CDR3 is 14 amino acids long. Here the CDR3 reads CASSLGQGNSPLHF. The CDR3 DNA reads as TGTGCCAGCAGCCTAGGACAGGGTAATTCACCCCTCCACTTT.

DNA of the CDR3: TGTGCCAGCAGCTCACAGGGGGCTGGGGCCAACGTCCTGACTTTC. It translates to CASSSQGAGANVLTF. This sequence joins TRBV7-7 and TRBJ2-6; TRBD1 aligns across 8 bases. The CDR3 has 15 amino acids. Germline V gives CDR1 SSHAT, CDR2 FNYEAQ (reference sequence). J gave up 2 bases and V 4 bases, and 1 base lay outside the gene matches.

The CDR3 reads CASSYTSYEQYF. CDR3 DNA sequence: TGTGCCAGCAGTTACACCAGTTACGAGCAGTACTTC. The J gene is TRBJ2-7, the V gene TRBV2, with no clear D. This CDR3 region has 12 residues. Germline assignment: CDR1 SNHLY and CDR2 FYNNEI. V lost 5 bases and J 4 bases, leaving 9 bases between the germline ends.

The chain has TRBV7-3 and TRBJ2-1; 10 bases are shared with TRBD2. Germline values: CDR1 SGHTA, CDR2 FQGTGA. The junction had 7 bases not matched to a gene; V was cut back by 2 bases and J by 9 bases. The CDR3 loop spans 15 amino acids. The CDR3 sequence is CASSLGGTSAIEQFF. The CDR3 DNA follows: TGTGCCAGCAGCTTAGGCGGGACTAGCGCCATTGAGCAGTTCTTC.

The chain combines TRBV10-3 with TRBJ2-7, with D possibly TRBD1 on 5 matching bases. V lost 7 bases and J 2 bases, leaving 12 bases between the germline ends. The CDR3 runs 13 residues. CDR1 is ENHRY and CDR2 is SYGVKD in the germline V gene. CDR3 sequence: CAIKDSRTYEQYF. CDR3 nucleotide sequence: TGTGCCATCAAAGACAGCCGCACCTACGAGCAGTACTTC.

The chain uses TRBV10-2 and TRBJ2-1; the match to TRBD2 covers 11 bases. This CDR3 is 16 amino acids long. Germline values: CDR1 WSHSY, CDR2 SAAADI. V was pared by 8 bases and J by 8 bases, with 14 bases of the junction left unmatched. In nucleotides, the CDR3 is TGCGCCAGCCTAATAGCGGGAGGGGGATATGGCGATGAGCAGTTCTTC. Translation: CASLIAGGGYGDEQFF.

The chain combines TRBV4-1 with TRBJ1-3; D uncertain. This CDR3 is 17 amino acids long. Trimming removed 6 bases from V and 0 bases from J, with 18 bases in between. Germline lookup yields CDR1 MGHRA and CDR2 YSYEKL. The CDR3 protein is CASRPRVEQNSGNTIYF. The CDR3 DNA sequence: TGCGCCAGCAGACCCCGCGTTGAGCAAAACTCTGGAAACACCATATATTTT.

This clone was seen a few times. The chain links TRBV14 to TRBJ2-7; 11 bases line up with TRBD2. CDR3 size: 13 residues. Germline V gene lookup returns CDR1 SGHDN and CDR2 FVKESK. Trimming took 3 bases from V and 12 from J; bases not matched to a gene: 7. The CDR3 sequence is CASSQGLAVKRYF. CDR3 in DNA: TGTGCCAGCAGCCAGGGACTAGCGGTGAAAAGGTACTTC.

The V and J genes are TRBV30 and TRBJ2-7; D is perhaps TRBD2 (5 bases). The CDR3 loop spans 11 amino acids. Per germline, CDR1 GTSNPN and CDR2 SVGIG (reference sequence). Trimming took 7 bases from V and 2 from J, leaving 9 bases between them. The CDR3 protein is CAYLRAYEQYF. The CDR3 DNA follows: TGTGCCTACTTGCGGGCCTACGAGCAGTACTTC.

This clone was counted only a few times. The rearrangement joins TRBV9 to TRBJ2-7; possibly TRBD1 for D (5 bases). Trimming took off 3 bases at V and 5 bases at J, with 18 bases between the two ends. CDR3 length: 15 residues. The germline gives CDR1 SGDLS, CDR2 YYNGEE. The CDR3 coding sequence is TGTGCCAGCAGCGCCTGGGGCAGGGCGACGGACGAGCAGTACTTC. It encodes CASSAWGRATDEQYF. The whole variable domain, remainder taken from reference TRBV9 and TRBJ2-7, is DSGVTQTPKHLITATGQRVTLRCSPRSGDLSVYWYQQSLDQGLQFLIQYYNGEERAKGNILERFSAQQFPDLHSELNLSSLELGDSALYFCASSAWGRATDEQYFGPGTRLTVT.

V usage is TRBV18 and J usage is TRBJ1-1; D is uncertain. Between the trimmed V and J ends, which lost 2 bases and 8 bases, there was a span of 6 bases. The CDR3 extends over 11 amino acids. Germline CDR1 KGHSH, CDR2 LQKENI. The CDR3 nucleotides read TGTGCCAGCTCACCAGAGGGAGAAGCTTTCTTT. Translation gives CASSPEGEAFF. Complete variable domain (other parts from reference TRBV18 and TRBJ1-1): NAGVMQNPRHLVRRRGQEARLRCSPMKGHSHVYWYRQLPEEGLKFMVYLQKENIIDESGMPKERFSAEFPKEGPSILRIQQVVRGDSAAYFCASSPEGEAFFGQGTRLTVV.

This CDR3 reads CASSLFSQYNEQFF. DNA for the CDR3: TGTGCCAGCAGCTTGTTCTCACAGTACAATGAGCAGTTCTTC. The gene calls are TRBV5-6 and TRBJ2-1; D uncertain. Germline CDR1 is SGHDT and CDR2 is YYEEEE. The V gene lost 1 base and the J gene lost 4 bases, with 9 bases spanning the gap. This CDR3 spans 14 amino acids.

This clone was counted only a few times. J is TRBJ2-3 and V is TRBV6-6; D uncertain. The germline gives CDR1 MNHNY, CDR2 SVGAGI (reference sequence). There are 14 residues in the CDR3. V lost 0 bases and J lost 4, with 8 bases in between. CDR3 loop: CASSYSSIADTQYF. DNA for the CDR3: TGTGCCAGCAGTTACTCGAGTATTGCAGATACGCAGTATTTT.

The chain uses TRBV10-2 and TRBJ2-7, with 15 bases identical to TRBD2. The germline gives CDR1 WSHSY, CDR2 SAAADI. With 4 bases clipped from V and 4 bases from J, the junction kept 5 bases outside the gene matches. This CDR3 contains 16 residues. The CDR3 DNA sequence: TGCGCCAGCAGTGCCGACGGGACTAGCGGGAGGTACGAGCAGTACTTC. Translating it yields CASSADGTSGRYEQYF.

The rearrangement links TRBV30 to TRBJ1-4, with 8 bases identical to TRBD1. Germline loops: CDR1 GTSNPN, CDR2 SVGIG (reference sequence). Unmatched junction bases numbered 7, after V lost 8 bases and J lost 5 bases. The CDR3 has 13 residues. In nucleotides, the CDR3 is TGTGCCCTCTCGGGGACAGGAAATGAAAAACTGTTTTTT. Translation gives CALSGTGNEKLFF.

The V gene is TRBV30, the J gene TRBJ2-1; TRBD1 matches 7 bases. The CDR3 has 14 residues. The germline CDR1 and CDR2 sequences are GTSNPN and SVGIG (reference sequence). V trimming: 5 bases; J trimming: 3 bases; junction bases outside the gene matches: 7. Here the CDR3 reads CAWARGQRYNEQFF. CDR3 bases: TGTGCCTGGGCCAGGGGACAGCGCTACAATGAGCAGTTCTTC.

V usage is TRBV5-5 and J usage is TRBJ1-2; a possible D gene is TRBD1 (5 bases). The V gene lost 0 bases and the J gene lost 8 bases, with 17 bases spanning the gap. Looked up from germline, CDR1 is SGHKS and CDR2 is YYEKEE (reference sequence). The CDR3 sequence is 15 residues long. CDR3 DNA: TGTGCCAGCAGCTTGGCCGTGTCGGGGGTTGAGGGCTACACCTTC. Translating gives CASSLAVSGVEGYTF.

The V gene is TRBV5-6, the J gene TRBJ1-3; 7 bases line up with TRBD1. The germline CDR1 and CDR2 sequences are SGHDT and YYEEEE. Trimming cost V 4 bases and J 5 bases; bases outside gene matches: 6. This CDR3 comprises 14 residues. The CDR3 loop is CASSHRGGRNTIYF. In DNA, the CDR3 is TGTGCCAGCAGCCACAGGGGAGGTCGAAACACCATATATTTT.

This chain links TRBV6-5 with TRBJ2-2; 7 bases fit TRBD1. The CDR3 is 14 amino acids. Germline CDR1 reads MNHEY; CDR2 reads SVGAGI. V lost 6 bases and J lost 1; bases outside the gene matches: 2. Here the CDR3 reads CASSRDRNTGELFF. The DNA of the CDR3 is TGTGCCAGCAGCCGGGACAGGAACACCGGGGAGCTGTTTTTT.

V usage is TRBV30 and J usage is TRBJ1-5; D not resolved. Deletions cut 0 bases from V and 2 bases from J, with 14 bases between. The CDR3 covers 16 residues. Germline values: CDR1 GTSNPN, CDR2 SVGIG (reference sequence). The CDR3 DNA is TGTGCCTGGAGTGTAGGGTCCGGGGTTGGCAATCAGCCCCAGCATTTT. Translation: CAWSVGSGVGNQPQHF.

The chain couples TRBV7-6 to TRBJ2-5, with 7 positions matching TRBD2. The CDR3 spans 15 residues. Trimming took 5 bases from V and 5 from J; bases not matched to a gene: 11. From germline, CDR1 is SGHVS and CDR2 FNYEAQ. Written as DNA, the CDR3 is TGTGCCAGCAGCCCTCCTAGCCCCGGGGGGGAGACCCAGTACTTC. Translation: CASSPPSPGGETQYF.

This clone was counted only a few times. CDR3 sequence reads: CASRVTGARVEKLFF. The CDR3 region has the DNA TGTGCCAGCAGGGTTACAGGGGCTCGTGTTGAAAAACTGTTTTTT. The rearrangement links TRBV2 to TRBJ1-4, with TRBD1 matching 7 bases. The CDR3 has 15 residues. V was clipped by 6 bases and J by 7 bases; unmatched bases: 11. CDR1 is SNHLY, CDR2 FYNNEI, per germline.

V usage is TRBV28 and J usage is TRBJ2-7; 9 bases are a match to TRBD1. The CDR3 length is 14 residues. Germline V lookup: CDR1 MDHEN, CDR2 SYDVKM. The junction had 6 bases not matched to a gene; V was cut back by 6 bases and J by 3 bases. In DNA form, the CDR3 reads TGTGCCAGCAGCCTCTACAGGGGGCTCTACGAGCAGTACTTC. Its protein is CASSLYRGLYEQYF. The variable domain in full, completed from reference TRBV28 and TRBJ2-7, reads DVKVTQSSRYLVKRTGEKVFLECVQDMDHENMFWYRQDPGLGLRLIYFSYDVKMKEKGDIPEGYSVSREKKERFSLILESASTNQTSMYLCASSLYRGLYEQYFGPGTRLTVT.

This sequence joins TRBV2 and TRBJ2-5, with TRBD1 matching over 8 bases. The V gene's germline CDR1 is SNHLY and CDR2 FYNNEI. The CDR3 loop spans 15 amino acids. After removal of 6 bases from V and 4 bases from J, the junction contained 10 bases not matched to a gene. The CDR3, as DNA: TGTGCCAGCAGCTTCGGACAGGGCTATGGAGAGACCCAGTACTTC. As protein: CASSFGQGYGETQYF.

CDR3 bases: TGTGCCAGCAGTGATATTTGGCGGGAGGGGCAGTACTTC. Protein product: CASSDIWREGQYF. The chain employs TRBV6-1 and TRBJ2-7, with 9 bases lining up with TRBD2. The CDR3 spans 13 residues. Germline loops: CDR1 MNHNS, CDR2 SASEGT. The V and J ends lost 3 bases and 9 bases, in that order; junction bases with no gene match: 6.

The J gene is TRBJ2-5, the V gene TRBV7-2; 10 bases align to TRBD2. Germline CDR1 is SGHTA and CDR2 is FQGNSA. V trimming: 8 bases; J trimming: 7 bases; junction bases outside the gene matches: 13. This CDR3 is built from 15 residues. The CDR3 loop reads CASGHVSGRKGTQYF. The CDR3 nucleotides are TGTGCCAGCGGCCACGTTAGCGGGAGGAAGGGGACCCAGTACTTC.

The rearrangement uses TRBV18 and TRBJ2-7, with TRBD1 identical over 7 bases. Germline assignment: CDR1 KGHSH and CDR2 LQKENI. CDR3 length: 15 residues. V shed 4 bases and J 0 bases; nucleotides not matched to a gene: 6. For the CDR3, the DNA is TGTGCCAGCTCACTTCGACAGGGAAGCTCCTACGAGCAGTACTTC. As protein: CASSLRQGSSYEQYF.

CDR3 sequence: CAISDTGPPSTDTQYF. The DNA of the CDR3 is TGTGCCATCAGTGATACGGGTCCGCCCAGCACAGATACGCAGTATTTT. This sequence joins TRBV10-3 and TRBJ2-3, with D hard to call. The V and J ends lost 3 bases and 0 bases respectively, with 13 bases between them. There are 16 residues in the CDR3. CDR1 is ENHRY, CDR2 SYGVKD, per germline.

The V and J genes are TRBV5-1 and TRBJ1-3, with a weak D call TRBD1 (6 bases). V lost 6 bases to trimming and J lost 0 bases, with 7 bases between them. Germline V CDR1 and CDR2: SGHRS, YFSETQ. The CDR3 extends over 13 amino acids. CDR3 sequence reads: CASKDSSGNTIYF. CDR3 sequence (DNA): TGCGCCAGCAAGGACAGCTCTGGAAACACCATATATTTT.

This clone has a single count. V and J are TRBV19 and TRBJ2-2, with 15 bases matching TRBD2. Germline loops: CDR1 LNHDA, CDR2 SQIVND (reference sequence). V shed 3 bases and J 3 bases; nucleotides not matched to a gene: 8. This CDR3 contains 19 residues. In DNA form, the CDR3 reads TGTGCCAGTAGTATTGACTGGACTAGCGGGAGGGCCTACACCGGGGAGCTGTTTTTT. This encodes CASSIDWTSGRAYTGELFF.

This CDR3 is CAISESLGQSSYEQYF. The CDR3 nucleotides read TGTGCCATCAGTGAGTCACTTGGACAAAGCTCCTACGAGCAGTACTTC. The chain couples TRBV10-3 to TRBJ2-7; D may be TRBD1 (5 bases). The CDR3 runs 16 residues. V shed 0 bases and J shed 0 bases, with 12 bases lying between them. CDR1 is ENHRY and CDR2 is SYGVKD in the germline V gene.

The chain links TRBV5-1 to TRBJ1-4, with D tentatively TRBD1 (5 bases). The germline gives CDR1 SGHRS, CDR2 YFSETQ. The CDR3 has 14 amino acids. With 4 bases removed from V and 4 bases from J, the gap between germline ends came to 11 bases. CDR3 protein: CASSLDRLNEKLFF. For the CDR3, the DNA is TGCGCCAGCAGCCTTGACAGACTTAATGAAAAACTGTTTTTT.